The T cell receptor (beta chain) under discussion was sequenced for a study of cytomegalovirus exposure and HLA in healthy donors. Broader study findings: Apart from CMV serostatus, no immune exposure information was available. TCR beta chains numbering approximately 150 were designated cytomegalovirus-associated.

Use of 60 Vbeta and 13 Jbeta primers characterized the PCR. In the authors' workflow: A later analysis counted around 74 million unique TCR beta chains, some 12 million shared. Data came from immunoSEQ multiplex PCR; TCRdb stores just in-frame clones and leaves some out. That table gives V, J and clone size, and the DNA gave D and trimming. The sample contains about 190,000 clones, 70% to 75% of which appear only once. As to this clone: Antigen: not known.

V was trimmed by 0 bases and J by 0 bases, leaving 8 bases between them. The CDR3 runs to 15 residues. CDR1 KGHSH and CDR2 LQKENI come from the germline V gene. Sequencing was done on a sample of PBMCs. The TCR originated in a man in his thirties or forties in good health and CMV-seropositive. The chain is built from TRBV18 and TRBJ1-1; possibly TRBD1 for D (6 bases). CDR3 in amino acids: CASSPPGTLNTEAFF. DNA of the CDR3: TGTGCCAGCTCACCACCCGGGACACTGAACACTGAAGCTTTCTTT.